This TCR beta chain was sequenced during a study of shared clonotypes between healthy human individuals. This CDR3 is built from 14 residues. The ends were cut back, 5 bases at V and 4 bases at J, with 15 bases in the middle. The germline V gene encodes CDR1 LNHDA and CDR2 SQIVND (reference sequence). The study separated CD4+ cells into CD45RA+ naive and CD45RA-negative memory subsets. On this clone itself: Its specificity is unknown.

General observations from the study: Across subsets, estimated richness was generally greater for naive than for memory populations.

The assay used deep level. In the source study's methods: Because ImmunoSEQ provided only junction sequences with no quality scores, the filtering differed. Repertoires were generated with immunoSEQ multiplex PCR, while TCRdb's copy carries only in-frame clones and drops some. V, J and clone size reflect that table, while D and trimming were determined from the DNA. Of about 1 million clones listed, roughly 70% are singletons. Sequencing used memory CD4+ T cells sorted from blood. Subset indicated: CD45RA-negative fraction. The chain links TRBV19 to TRBJ2-7; D is undetermined. The receptor was derived from a man aged 18-30 years in good health. In DNA, the CDR3 is TGTGCCAGTAGTCACCGAGAGTTGGGGTACGAGCAGTACTTC. Its protein is CASSHRELGYEQYF.